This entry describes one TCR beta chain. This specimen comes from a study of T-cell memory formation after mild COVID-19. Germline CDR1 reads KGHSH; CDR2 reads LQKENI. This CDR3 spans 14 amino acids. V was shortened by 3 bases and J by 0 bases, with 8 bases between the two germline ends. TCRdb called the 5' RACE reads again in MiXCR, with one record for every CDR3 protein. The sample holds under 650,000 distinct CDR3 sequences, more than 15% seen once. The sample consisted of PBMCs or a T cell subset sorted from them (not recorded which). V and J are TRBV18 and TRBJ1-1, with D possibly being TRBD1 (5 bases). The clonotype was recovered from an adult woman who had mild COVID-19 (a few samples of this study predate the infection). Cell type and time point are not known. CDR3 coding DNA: TGTGCCAGCTCACCTGAGACAGTGAACACTGAAGCTTTCTTT. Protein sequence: CASSPETVNTEAFF.